The sequence of this T cell receptor (beta chain) was determined in a study of blood T cell repertoires in COVID-19. Study summary: Some COVID-19 samples were acute and others convalescent; all came from the United States, Italy and Spain.

The CDR3 spans 13 residues. Trimming pared 2 bases from V and 1 base from J, leaving 5 bases between. Germline-derived CDR1 and CDR2 are MDHEN and SYDVKM. Using immunoSEQ multiplex PCR, the repertoire was profiled, and TCRdb retains in-frame clones only, with some absent. The table lists about 78,000 clones, 80% to 95% of them singletons. The TCR was taken from a woman between 50 and 59 years old in a cohort sampled during active COVID-19. Material for sequencing was peripheral blood. The chain joins TRBV28 to TRBJ1-2; D is uncertain. The CDR3 protein is CASSLPVNYGYTF. The DNA for the CDR3 is TGTGCCAGCAGTTTACCCGTTAACTATGGCTACACCTTC.